This TCR beta chain was recorded in a study of blood T cell repertoires in COVID-19. Study-level background: Some COVID-19 samples were acute and others convalescent; all came from the United States, Italy and Spain. PBMCs, B-cell-depleted T cells, or T cells provided the cDNA or gDNA that made up the material.

The CDR3 has 14 amino acids. Germline loops: CDR1 PRHDT, CDR2 FYEKMQ (reference sequence). V lost 6 bases and J lost 6, with 16 bases in between. Sequenced by immunoSEQ multiplex PCR; TCRdb stores in-frame clones only, minus some. The repertoire has over 130,000 clones, 88% of them found once; the top ten carry around 28%. This chain connects TRBV13 to TRBJ2-3; possible D gene TRBD1, 6 bases. This TCR came from a human donor in a cohort sampled during active COVID-19. The sample comprised peripheral blood. CDR3 region: CASSPTGPADTQYF. CDR3 nucleotide sequence: TGTGCCAGCAGTCCTACAGGGCCGGCGGATACGCAGTATTTT. The whole variable domain, remainder taken from reference TRBV13 and TRBJ2-3, is AAGVIQSPRHLIKEKRETATLKCYPIPRHDTVYWYQQGPGQDPQFLISFYEKMQSDKGSIPDRFSAQQFSDYHSELNMSSLELGDSALYFCASSPTGPADTQYFGPGTRLTVL.